This T cell receptor beta chain was recorded in a study of shared clonotypes between healthy human individuals (TCRdb year 2020). Regarding the complete study: Three men and two women, aged 18 to 49 years, made up the cohort. Different laboratories and diverse techniques were used to prepare libraries and sequence TCR repertoires, to increase sequencing depth and limit assay-specific biases. Per donor, leukapheresis produced somewhere between about 0.8 and 9 billion PBMCs. Blood TCR repertoires of four to six healthy adults were deeply sequenced to estimate repertoire size and the extent of clonotype sharing between individuals. Per donor, three plates each were used for CD4 naive and CD4 memory, two for CD8 naive, and one for CD8 memory. On the study overall, not on this receptor specifically: Clonotypes shared by all four sorted-subset donors showed higher generation probabilities than non-shared clonotypes. Pairwise subsampling indicated that sequencing depth was expected to affect the degree of clonotype sharing among donors. Sampling was limited to blood, and TCR repertoires in tissue likely differ from TCR repertoires in blood. When a handful of donors were compared, the shared fraction of clonotypes was roughly 5% for naive CD4, 3.5% for naive CD8, more than 2% for memory CD4, and less than 0.5% for memory CD8. Because the study included a small number of donors, the genetic and exposure-history diversity represented was limited. Naive subsets generally had larger estimated clonotype richness than memory subsets did. Incomplete sequencing was indicated by rarefaction of sorted-subset datasets, despite the large sequencing depth.

The donors were healthy, HIV-negative adults with no recently reported acute infections or vaccinations. All donors were Caucasian adults living in Nashville, Tennessee, USA. CD4+ T cells were enriched by magnetic negative selection; naive cells were then positively selected on CD45RA, and the negative fraction formed the memory subset. After blood collection by leukapheresis, PBMCs were isolated using Ficoll-Histopaque density gradient centrifugation and then cryopreserved in the vapor phase of liquid nitrogen. Purity and quantity of every magnetically sorted T cell population were checked by analytical flow cytometry. Each sorted fraction had its genomic DNA isolated and then quantified by UV absorbance on a Nanodrop 2000c. A remark on this clone: There is no known antigen for this receptor. Base qualities are not provided; no much larger clone lies one nucleotide away.

TCR CDR3 regions were amplified from genomic DNA by multiplex PCR using the deep immunoSEQ assay. Extracted genomic DNA from each cell subset was distributed evenly across all wells of several immunoSEQ 96-well plates, and each plate was treated as a replicate. For sorted subsets, around 200 ng genomic DNA, equal to tens of thousands of T cell genomes, was loaded into each replicate PCR. Purified libraries were quantified with a Qubit 3.0 fluorometer, sized on a Bioanalyzer 2100, and re-quantified with the KAPA Library Quantification kit. A separate single-read 150-cycle Illumina NextSeq 550 flow cell was used to sequence each immunoSEQ 96-well plate. Per the original workflow: Because the immunoSEQ output included only junctional sequences and no quality scores, the filtering could not be the same as the filtering used for full-length reads. To assign V/J genes and CDR3, sequences were annotated using PyIR, a Python wrapper for IgBLAST v1.9, with IMGT germline references. Reads were removed for weak V/J assignments (E-value above 1e-6), missing CDR3, stop codons, out-of-frame junctions, or ambiguous translated residues. V3J clonotypes were defined as sequences sharing the same inferred V gene, J gene, and CDR3 amino acid sequence. Percentage overlap between repertoires was calculated by dividing the number of shared unique clonotypes by the size of the smaller repertoire. RTK rarefaction, the Chao1 estimator, and Recon v2.1 estimates of unobserved clonotypes were used to assess repertoire richness. Generation probabilities were computed with OLGA for all TCRbeta clonotypes obtained by the gDNA method from a handful of donors. TCRdb took this table from immuneACCESS and kept in-frame rearrangements with V and J called. Such tables lack part of the clones; where checked against another copy, unresolved V genes explain under half of the gap, and the rest is unexplained. The V and J calls and the clone size are those of that table, but D and trimming were determined from the DNA. This sample holds 2 million to 2.5 million clones; 85% to 95% were observed only once. The ten largest account for more than 0.35% of the sample.

Sequences SGHRS (CDR1) and YFSETQ (CDR2) are obtained from the germline V gene. The CDR3 holds 17 amino acids from the cysteine to the phenylalanine. CDR3 DNA only is kept here, 51 bases in frame from base 1. V is cut back by 4 bases and J by 2 bases, with 8 bases in the junction unmatched. This receptor was obtained from a man between 18 and 29 years old in good health. Some clones in this sample may be carry-over from other donors' samples. The rearrangement joined TRBV5-1 to TRBJ2-7; TRBD2 lines up with 14 middle nucleotides. Source material: naive CD4+ T cells from PBMCs. The cell subset or site label on this specimen signifies: CD45RA+ positively selected. The CDR3 sequence is CASSIGTSGSYPYEQYF. The sequenced DNA: TGCGCCAGCAGCATAGGGACTAGCGGGAGTTACCCCTACGAGCAGTACTTC.